This T cell receptor beta chain stems from a study of radiotherapy plus CTLA-4 blockade in lung cancer. Across the study: Objective responses arose in about 17% of patients, and approximately 30% experienced disease control. Study results and caveats: Early blood T cell clone dynamics reportedly forecast response best, with interferon-beta. Blood saw expansion of tumor-derived TCR clones after radiotherapy plus ipilimumab.

Profiling relied on immunoSEQ multiplex PCR, and the TCRdb table lists in-frame clones only, not all of them. The sample yields roughly 75,000 clones, roughly four fifths seen once. Regarding this clone: Its antigen remains unidentified.

Focal radiation with ipilimumab CTLA-4 blockade was given to patients with chemo-refractory metastatic non-small-cell lung cancer. This TCR came from a human donor with non-small cell lung cancer who had stable disease on radiotherapy plus ipilimumab. This material consisted of peripheral blood, taken from a patient treated with radiotherapy plus ipilimumab.

The CDR3 sequence: CASSQTGGPQETQYF. CDR3 sequence (DNA): TGCGCCAGCAGCCAAACGGGGGGGCCACAAGAGACCCAGTACTTC. The chain joins TRBV4-1 to TRBJ2-5; 8 nucleotides align to TRBD2. Per the germline V gene, CDR1 is MGHRA and CDR2 is YSYEKL. V lost 2 bases to trimming and J lost 2 bases; unmatched junction nucleotides: 4. The CDR3 totals 15 residues.